The 15 T cell receptor beta chains below come from one sample, sequenced in a study of T-cell reconstitution after alpha-beta-depleted transplantation in children. Library preparation (for TCRbeta) was performed with unique molecular identifiers. Each CDR3 protein is one row after TCRdb ran MiXCR on the PCR reads. The table has around 190,000 distinct CDR3 sequences, 5.5% to 7% seen once. The material was PBMCs, obtained before TCRalphabeta/CD19-depleted stem cell transplant. The receptors here all came from a boy aged 2 to 10 with acute lymphoblastic leukemia, due to receive a stem cell transplant.

The chain couples TRBV5-1 to TRBJ2-3; perhaps TRBD2 as D (5 bases). The germline V gene has CDR1 SGHRS and CDR2 YFSETQ. Trimming took 3 bases from V and 4 from J, leaving 15 bases between them. There are 15 residues in the CDR3. The DNA of the CDR3 is TGCGCCAGCAGCTCCTCGTTAGCGAAATCAGATACGCAGTATTTT. It codes for CASSSSLAKSDTQYF.

Many counts were recorded for this clonotype. Here the CDR3 reads CASSLGWEQFF. DNA for the CDR3: TGTGCCAGCAGTTTGGGGTGGGAGCAGTTCTTC. The chain carries TRBV7-2 and TRBJ2-1; no firm D call. V shed 6 bases and J shed 10 bases, with 10 bases lying between them. This CDR3 is 11 amino acids long. Germline V gene sequence: CDR1 SGHTA, CDR2 FQGNSA. Full variable domain (missing parts from reference TRBV7-2 and TRBJ2-1): GAGVSQSPSNKVTEKGKDVELRCDPISGHTALYWYRQSLGQGLEFLIYFQGNSAPDKSGLPSDRFSAERTGGSVSTLTIQRTQQEDSAVYLCASSLGWEQFFGPGTRLTVL.

This clonotype was recorded at least ten times. The chain joins TRBV28 to TRBJ2-7, with 15 bases aligning to TRBD2. There are 19 residues in the CDR3. Trimming took 5 bases from V and 2 from J; bases not matched to a gene: 13. Germline CDR1 MDHEN, CDR2 SYDVKM. DNA for the CDR3: TGTGCCAGCAGTCTCCCCGGGGGGACTAGCGGGGGGCTAACCTACGAGCAGTACTTC. As protein: CASSLPGGTSGGLTYEQYF.

In its sample, this clonotype was seen many times. The chain has TRBV5-6 and TRBJ2-6; 7 positions agree with TRBD1. V shed 0 bases, J shed 2 bases, and the junction held 11 bases outside the gene matches. This CDR3 has 19 amino acids. The germline V gene has CDR1 SGHDT and CDR2 YYEEEE. DNA of the CDR3: TGTGCCAGCAGCTTGGGACAGGGCCTTGTTTCGGCTGGGGCCAACGTCCTGACTTTC. This translates into CASSLGQGLVSAGANVLTF.

Here the CDR3 reads CASKDLSAGANVLTF. DNA for the CDR3: TGTGCCAGTAAGGACCTCAGTGCTGGGGCCAACGTCCTGACTTTC. The chain employs TRBV19 and TRBJ2-6; D is unclear. V gave up 7 bases and J gave up 2 bases, with 12 bases separating them. CDR1 and CDR2 from the germline V gene are LNHDA and SQIVND (reference sequence). CDR3 size: 15 residues.

The table lists this clonotype with a few counts. The V and J genes are TRBV27 and TRBJ1-1; D is uncertain. This CDR3 is 11 amino acids long. Germline CDR1 is MNHEY and CDR2 is SMNVEV (reference sequence). V lost 6 bases to trimming and J lost 8 bases, with 10 bases between them. The CDR3 DNA is TGTGCCAGCAGATCCGGGGAAGAAGCTTTCTTT. Translation gives CASRSGEEAFF.

This clonotype has ten or more counts. V usage is TRBV20-1 and J usage is TRBJ1-6; 9 positions match TRBD1. This CDR3 has 16 residues. V lost 6 bases and J lost 5; bases outside the gene matches: 11. The germline CDR1 and CDR2 sequences are DFQATT and SNEGSKA (reference sequence). The CDR3 bases are TGCAGTGCCAGACCGGGGGGACAGGGCAATAATTCACCCCTCCACTTT. Its protein is CSARPGGQGNNSPLHF.

The sample holds a few counts of this clonotype. V is TRBV20-1 and J is TRBJ2-7; 8 bases are shared with TRBD1. J was trimmed by 3 bases and V by 6 bases; bases with no gene match: 7. Germline V gene data show CDR1 as DFQATT and CDR2 as SNEGSKA (reference sequence). The CDR3 length is 13 residues. The CDR3 loop reads CSAQTGADYEQYF. The CDR3 region has the DNA TGCAGTGCCCAGACAGGGGCCGACTACGAGCAGTACTTC.

This clonotype showed up just a few times. A junction end diverges from the germline sequence, so it may reflect a read error. The chain is built from TRBV7-9 and TRBJ2-7; 10 nucleotides line up with TRBD1. CDR1 SEHNR and CDR2 FQNEAQ come from the germline V gene (reference sequence). The CDR3 loop spans 12 amino acids. The CDR3 spells CASGSTGQGGLF. The CDR3 DNA reads TGTGCCAGCGGCTCAACTGGACAGGGGGGATTGTTC.

This clonotype was detected many times. The chain combines TRBV29-1 with TRBJ1-2; tentatively, D is TRBD1 (5 bases). V was clipped by 4 bases and J by 3 bases, with 12 bases between them. Germline CDR1 is SQVTM and CDR2 is ANQGSEA. CDR3 length: 13 amino acids. CDR3 amino acids: CSVGGGLDYGYTF. The CDR3 DNA reads as TGCAGCGTTGGGGGGGGACTCGACTATGGCTACACCTTC.

Comment on this clonotype: A junction end diverges from the germline sequence, so it may reflect a read error. CDR3 sequence reads: CASSSGGTGSGNTEAFF. The CDR3 DNA follows: TGTGCTAGCAGCTCAGGGGGGACAGGTAGCGGGAACACTGAAGCTTTCTTT. V usage is TRBV7-7 and J usage is TRBJ1-1, with 8 bases lining up with TRBD1. This CDR3 is 17 amino acids long. Germline CDR1 reads SSHAT; CDR2 reads FNYEAQ (reference sequence). The full variable domain, rest sourced from reference TRBV7-7 and TRBJ1-1, is GAGVSQSPRYKVTKRGQDVTLRCDPISSHATLYWYQQALGQGPEFLTYFNYEAQPDKSGLPSDRFSAERPEGSISTLTIQRTEQRDSAMYRCASSSGGTGSGNTEAFFGQGTRLTVV.

This clonotype showed up many times. The chain employs TRBV7-8 and TRBJ2-7; unclear D gene. The CDR3 has 14 residues. V shed 2 bases and J shed 7 bases, with 15 bases lying between them. The germline gives CDR1 SGHVS, CDR2 FQNEAQ. This CDR3 is CASSLFEVVWEQYF. The CDR3 nucleotides are TGTGCCAGCAGCTTATTCGAGGTAGTCTGGGAGCAGTACTTC. The full variable domain, rest sourced from reference TRBV7-8 and TRBJ2-7, is GAGVSQSPRYKVAKRGQDVALRCDPISGHVSLFWYQQALGQGPEFLTYFQNEAQLDKSGLPSDRFFAERPEGSVSTLKIQRTQQEDSAVYLCASSLFEVVWEQYFGPGTRLTVT.

The rearrangement uses TRBV21-1 and TRBJ2-1; TRBD1 is the table's D call and was not checked against the DNA. TRBV21-1 is given as a pseudogene. This CDR3 is 14 amino acids long. CDR3 nucleotide sequence: TGTGCCAGCAGCGTCCGGGACAGGCACAATGAGCAGTTCTTC. It is translated as CASSVRDRHNEQFF.

This clonotype was recorded many times. The chain links TRBV10-3 to TRBJ1-5; TRBD1 might be the D (5 bases). There are 13 residues in the CDR3. The germline gives CDR1 ENHRY, CDR2 SYGVKD. Trimming removed 0 bases at V and 11 bases at J, with 11 bases between. The CDR3 DNA reads as TGTGCCATCAGTGAGTCCCCCGGGGGGACCCAGCATTTT. Amino acids: CAISESPGGTQHF.

The chain recombines TRBV7-2 with TRBJ2-7, with D tentatively TRBD1 (5 bases). The CDR3 runs 16 residues. Between the trimmed V and J ends, which lost 0 bases and 2 bases, there was a span of 14 bases. CDR1 is SGHTA, CDR2 FQGNSA, per germline. The chain's CDR3 is CASSLAGAERTYEQYF. The CDR3 nucleotides are TGTGCCAGCAGCTTAGCTGGGGCAGAGAGAACCTACGAGCAGTACTTC.